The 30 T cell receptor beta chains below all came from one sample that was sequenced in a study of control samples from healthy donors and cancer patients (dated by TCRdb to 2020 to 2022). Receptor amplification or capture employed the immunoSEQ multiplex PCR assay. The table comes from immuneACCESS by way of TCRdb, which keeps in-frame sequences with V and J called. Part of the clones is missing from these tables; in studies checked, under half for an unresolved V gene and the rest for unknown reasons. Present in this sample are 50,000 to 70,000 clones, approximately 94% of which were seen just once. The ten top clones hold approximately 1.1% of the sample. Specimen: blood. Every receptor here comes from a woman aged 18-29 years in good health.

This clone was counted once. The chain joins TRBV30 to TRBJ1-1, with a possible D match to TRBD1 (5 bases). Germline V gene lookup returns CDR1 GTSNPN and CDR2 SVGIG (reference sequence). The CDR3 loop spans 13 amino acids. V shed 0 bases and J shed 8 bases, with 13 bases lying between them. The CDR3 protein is CAWSVHGGDEAFF. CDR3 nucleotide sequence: TGTGCCTGGAGTGTACACGGAGGGGACGAAGCTTTCTTT.

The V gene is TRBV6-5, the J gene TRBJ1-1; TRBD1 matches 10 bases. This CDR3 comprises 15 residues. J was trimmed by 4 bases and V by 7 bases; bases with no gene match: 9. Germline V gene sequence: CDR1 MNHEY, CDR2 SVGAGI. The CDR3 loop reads CASKDVGTGATEAFF. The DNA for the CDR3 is TGTGCCAGCAAAGACGTGGGGACAGGGGCCACTGAAGCTTTCTTT.

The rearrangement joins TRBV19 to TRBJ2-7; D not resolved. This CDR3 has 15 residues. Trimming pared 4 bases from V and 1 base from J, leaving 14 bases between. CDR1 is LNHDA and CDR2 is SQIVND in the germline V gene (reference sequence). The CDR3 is CASSKTGSLSYEQYF. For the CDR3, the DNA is TGTGCCAGTAGTAAGACCGGGTCCCTATCCTACGAGCAGTACTTC.

CDR3 residues: CASAPGTGRSPVYGYTF. The CDR3 DNA reads TGTGCCAGTGCGCCCGGGACAGGGAGGTCCCCCGTCTATGGCTACACCTTC. The chain carries TRBV19 and TRBJ1-2, with TRBD1 identical over 9 bases. The CDR3 is 17 residues long. The germline V gene has CDR1 LNHDA and CDR2 SQIVND (reference sequence). J lost 4 bases, V lost 8 bases, and 17 bases had no gene match.

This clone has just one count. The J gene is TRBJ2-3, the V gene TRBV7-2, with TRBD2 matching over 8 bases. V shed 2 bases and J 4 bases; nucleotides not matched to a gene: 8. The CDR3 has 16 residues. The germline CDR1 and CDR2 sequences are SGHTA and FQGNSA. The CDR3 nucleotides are TGTGCCAGCAGCTTATGGATCGGGGGGGCCTCAGATACGCAGTATTTT. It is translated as CASSLWIGGASDTQYF. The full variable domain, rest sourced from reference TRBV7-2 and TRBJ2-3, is GAGVSQSPSNKVTEKGKDVELRCDPISGHTALYWYRQSLGQGLEFLIYFQGNSAPDKSGLPSDRFSAERTGGSVSTLTIQRTQQEDSAVYLCASSLWIGGASDTQYFGPGTRLTVL.

The CDR3 sequence is CASSEFSSNYGYTF. DNA of the CDR3: TGTGCCAGCAGTGAGTTCAGTTCAAACTATGGCTACACCTTC. The chain combines TRBV6-1 with TRBJ1-2; D gene unclear. CDR1 and CDR2 from the germline V gene are MNHNS and SASEGT. The V end lost 3 bases, the J end lost 2 bases, and 10 bases lay between the germline ends. The CDR3 totals 14 residues.

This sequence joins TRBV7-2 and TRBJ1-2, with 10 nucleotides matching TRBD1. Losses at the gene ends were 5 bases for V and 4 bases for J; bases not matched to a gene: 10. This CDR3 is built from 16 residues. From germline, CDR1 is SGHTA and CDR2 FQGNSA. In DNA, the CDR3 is TGTGCCAGCAGCGCGACCGGGACAGGGGTAGCCTATGGCTACACCTTC. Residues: CASSATGTGVAYGYTF.

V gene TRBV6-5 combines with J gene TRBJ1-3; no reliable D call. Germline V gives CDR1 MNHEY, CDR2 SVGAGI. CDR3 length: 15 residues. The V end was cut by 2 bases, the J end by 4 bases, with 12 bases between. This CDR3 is CASSYERGGGNTIYF. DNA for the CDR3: TGTGCCAGCAGTTACGAGCGTGGTGGGGGAAACACCATATATTTT.

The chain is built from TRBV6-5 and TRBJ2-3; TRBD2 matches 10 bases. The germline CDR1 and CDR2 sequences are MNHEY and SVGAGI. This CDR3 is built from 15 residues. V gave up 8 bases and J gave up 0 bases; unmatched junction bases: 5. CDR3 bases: TGTGCCAGCCAAAGACTAGCGGGTAGCACAGATACGCAGTATTTT. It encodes CASQRLAGSTDTQYF.

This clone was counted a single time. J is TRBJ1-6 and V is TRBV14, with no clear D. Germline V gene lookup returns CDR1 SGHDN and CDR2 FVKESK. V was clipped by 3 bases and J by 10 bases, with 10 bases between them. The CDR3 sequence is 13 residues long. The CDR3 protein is CASSQGGRSPLHF. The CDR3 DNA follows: TGTGCCAGCAGCCAGGGTGGTAGGTCACCCCTCCACTTT.

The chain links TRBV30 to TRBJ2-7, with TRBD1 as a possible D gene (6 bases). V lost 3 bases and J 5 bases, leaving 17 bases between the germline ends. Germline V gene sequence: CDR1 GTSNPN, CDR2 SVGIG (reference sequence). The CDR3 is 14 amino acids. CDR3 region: CAWRVGRGIHEQYF. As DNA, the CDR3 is TGTGCCTGGAGGGTGGGCAGGGGTATACACGAGCAGTACTTC. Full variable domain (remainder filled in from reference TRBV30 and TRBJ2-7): SQTIHQWPATLVQPVGSPLSLECTVEGTSNPNLYWYRQAAGRGLQLLFYSVGIGQISSEVPQNLSASRPQDRQFILSSKKLLLSDSGFYLCAWRVGRGIHEQYFGPGTRLTVT.

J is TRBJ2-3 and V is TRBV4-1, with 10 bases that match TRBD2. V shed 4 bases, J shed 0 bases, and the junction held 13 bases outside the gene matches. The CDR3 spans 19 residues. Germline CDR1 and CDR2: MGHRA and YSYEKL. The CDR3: CASSPRVAGGPFSTDTQYF. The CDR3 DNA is TGCGCCAGCAGCCCCCGGGTAGCGGGGGGTCCTTTTAGCACAGATACGCAGTATTTT.

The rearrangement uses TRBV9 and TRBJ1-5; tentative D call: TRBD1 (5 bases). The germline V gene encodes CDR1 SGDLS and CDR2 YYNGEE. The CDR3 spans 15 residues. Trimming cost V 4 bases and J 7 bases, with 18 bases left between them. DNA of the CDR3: TGTGCCAGCAGCTGGGTCGGACCCCCAGGGCAGCCCCAGCATTTT. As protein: CASSWVGPPGQPQHF.

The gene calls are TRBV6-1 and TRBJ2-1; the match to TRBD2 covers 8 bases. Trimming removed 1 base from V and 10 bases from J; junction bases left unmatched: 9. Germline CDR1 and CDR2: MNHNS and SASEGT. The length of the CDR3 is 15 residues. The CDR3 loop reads CASSEEAGAVREQFF. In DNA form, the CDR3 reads TGTGCCAGCAGTGAAGAAGCGGGGGCGGTCAGGGAGCAGTTCTTC.

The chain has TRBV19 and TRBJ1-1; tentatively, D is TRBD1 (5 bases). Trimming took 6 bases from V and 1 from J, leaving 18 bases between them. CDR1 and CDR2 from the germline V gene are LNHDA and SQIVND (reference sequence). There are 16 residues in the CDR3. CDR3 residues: CASRGLGRQRNTEAFF. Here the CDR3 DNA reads TGTGCCAGTAGGGGGTTGGGACGGCAGAGGAACACTGAAGCTTTCTTT.

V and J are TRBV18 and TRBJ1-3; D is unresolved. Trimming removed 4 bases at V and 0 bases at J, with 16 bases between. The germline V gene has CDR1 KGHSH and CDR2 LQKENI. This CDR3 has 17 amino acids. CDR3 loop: CASSRSNPDLSGNTIYF. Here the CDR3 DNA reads TGTGCCAGCTCACGCAGTAATCCAGACCTCTCTGGAAACACCATATATTTT.

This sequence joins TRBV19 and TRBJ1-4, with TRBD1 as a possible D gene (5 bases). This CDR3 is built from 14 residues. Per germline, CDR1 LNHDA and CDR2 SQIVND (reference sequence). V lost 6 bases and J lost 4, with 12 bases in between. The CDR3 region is CASSARGGNEKLFF. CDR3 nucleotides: TGTGCCAGTAGCGCCCGGGGGGGTAATGAAAAACTGTTTTTT.

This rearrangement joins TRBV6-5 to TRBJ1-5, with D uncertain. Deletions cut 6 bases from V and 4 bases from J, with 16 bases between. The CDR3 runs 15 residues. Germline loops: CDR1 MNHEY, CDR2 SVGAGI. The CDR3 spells CASSPGLSVNQPQHF. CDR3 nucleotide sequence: TGTGCCAGCAGCCCCGGGCTGTCGGTAAATCAGCCCCAGCATTTT.

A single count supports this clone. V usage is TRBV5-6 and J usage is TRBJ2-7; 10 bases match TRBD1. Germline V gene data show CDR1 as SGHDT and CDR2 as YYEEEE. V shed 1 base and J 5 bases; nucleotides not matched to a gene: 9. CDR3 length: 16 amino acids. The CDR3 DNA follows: TGTGCCAGCAGCTTGAGACCGGGACAGGGGTACCACGAGCAGTACTTC. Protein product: CASSLRPGQGYHEQYF.

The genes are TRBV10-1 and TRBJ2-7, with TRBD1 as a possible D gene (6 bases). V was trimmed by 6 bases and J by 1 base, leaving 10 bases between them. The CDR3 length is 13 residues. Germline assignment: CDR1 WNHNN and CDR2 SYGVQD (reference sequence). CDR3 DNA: TGCGCCAGCAGGGACAGTGATTCCTACGAGCAGTACTTC. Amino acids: CASRDSDSYEQYF.

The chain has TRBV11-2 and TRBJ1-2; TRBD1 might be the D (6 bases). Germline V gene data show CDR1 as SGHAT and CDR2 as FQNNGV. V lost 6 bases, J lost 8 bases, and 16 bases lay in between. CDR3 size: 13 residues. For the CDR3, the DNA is TGTGCCAGCAGTTGGGCAGGGGCGTTCGGCTACACCTTC. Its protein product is CASSWAGAFGYTF.

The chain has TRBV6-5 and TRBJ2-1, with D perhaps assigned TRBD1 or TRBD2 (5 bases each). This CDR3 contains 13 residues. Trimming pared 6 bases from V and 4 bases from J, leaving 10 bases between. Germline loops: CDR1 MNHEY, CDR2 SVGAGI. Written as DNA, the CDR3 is TGTGCCAGCAGCTGGGACCTTTACAATGAGCAGTTCTTC. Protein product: CASSWDLYNEQFF.

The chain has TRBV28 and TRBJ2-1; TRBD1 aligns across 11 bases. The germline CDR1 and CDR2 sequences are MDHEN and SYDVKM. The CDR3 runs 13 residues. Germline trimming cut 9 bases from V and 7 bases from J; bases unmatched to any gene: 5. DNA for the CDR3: TGTGCCAGTTCCGGGACAGGGGGTAATGAGCAGTTCTTC. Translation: CASSGTGGNEQFF.

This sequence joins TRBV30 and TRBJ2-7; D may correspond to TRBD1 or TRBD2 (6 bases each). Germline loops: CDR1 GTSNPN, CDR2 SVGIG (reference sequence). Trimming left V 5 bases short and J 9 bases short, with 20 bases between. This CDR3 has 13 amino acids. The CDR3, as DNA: TGTGCCTGGGACCGGGGGACACCTCCTGGGCAGTACTTC. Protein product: CAWDRGTPPGQYF. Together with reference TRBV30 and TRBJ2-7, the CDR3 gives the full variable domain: SQTIHQWPATLVQPVGSPLSLECTVEGTSNPNLYWYRQAAGRGLQLLFYSVGIGQISSEVPQNLSASRPQDRQFILSSKKLLLSDSGFYLCAWDRGTPPGQYFGPGTRLTVT.

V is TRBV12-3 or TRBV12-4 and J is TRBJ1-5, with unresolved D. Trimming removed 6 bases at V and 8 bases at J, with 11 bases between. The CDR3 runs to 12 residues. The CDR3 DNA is TGTGCCAGCAGGACCGGCGGAGAGCCCCAGCATTTT. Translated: CASRTGGEPQHF.

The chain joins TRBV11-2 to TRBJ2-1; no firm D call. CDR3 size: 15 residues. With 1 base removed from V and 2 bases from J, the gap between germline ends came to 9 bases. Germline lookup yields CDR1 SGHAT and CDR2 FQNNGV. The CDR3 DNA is TGTGCCAGCAGCTTAGGTGGGGAAACCTACAATGAGCAGTTCTTC. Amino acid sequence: CASSLGGETYNEQFF. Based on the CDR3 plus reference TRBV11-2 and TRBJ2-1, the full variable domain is EAGVAQSPRYKIIEKRQSVAFWCNPISGHATLYWYQQILGQGPKLLIQFQNNGVVDDSQLPKDRFSAERLKGVDSTLKIQPAKLEDSAVYLCASSLGGETYNEQFFGPGTRLTVL.

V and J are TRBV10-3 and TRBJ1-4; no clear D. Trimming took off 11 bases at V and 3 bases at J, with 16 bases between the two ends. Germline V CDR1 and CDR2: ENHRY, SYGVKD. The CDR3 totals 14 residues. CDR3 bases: TGTGCCTCCTCCCTAGACGGGTCTAATGAAAAACTGTTTTTT. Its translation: CASSLDGSNEKLFF.

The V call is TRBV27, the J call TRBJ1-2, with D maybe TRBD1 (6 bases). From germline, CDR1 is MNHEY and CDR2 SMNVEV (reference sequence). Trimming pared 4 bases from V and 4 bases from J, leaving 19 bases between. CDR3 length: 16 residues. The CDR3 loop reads CASSWKGGLSGYGYTF. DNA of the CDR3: TGTGCCAGCAGTTGGAAGGGGGGGCTTTCGGGCTATGGCTACACCTTC.

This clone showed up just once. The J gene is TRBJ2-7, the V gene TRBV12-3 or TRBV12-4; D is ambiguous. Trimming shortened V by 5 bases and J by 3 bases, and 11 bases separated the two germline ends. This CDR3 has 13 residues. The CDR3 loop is CASSSPKGYEQYF. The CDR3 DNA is TGTGCCAGCAGTAGCCCCAAGGGCTACGAGCAGTACTTC.

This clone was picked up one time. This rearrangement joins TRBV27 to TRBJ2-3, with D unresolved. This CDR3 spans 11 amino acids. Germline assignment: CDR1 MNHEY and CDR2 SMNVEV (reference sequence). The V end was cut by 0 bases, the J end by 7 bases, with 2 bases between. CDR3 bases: TGTGCCAGCAGTTTATCCCATACGCAGTATTTT. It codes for CASSLSHTQYF.